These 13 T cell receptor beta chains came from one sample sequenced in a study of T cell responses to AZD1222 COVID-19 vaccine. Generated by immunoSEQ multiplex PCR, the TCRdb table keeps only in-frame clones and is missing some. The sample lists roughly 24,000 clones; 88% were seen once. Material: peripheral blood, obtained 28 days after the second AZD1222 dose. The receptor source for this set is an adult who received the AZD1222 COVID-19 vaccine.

The CDR3 DNA reads TGTGCCAGCAGAGAGGGAATAACTAATGAAAAACTGTTTTTT. Amino acids: CASREGITNEKLFF. The genes are TRBV6-1 and TRBJ1-4; D not resolved. V was clipped by 6 bases and J by 1 base, with 9 bases between them. Germline CDR1 MNHNS, CDR2 SASEGT. CDR3 length equals 14 residues.

CDR3 residues: CATSRDPGPSNEQFF. The CDR3, as DNA: TGTGCCACCAGCAGAGATCCGGGACCAAGCAATGAGCAGTTCTTC. V usage is TRBV15 and J usage is TRBJ2-1; D may be TRBD1 or TRBD2 (5 bases each). The CDR3 loop spans 15 amino acids. Germline loops: CDR1 LNHNV, CDR2 YYDKDF (reference sequence). Trimming took 0 bases from V and 6 from J, leaving 12 bases between them. Full variable domain (outside the CDR3, taken from reference TRBV15 and TRBJ2-1): DAMVIQNPRYQVTQFGKPVTLSCSQTLNHNVMYWYQQKSSQAPKLLFHYYDKDFNNEADTPDNFQSRRPNTSFCFLDIRSPGLGDTAMYLCATSRDPGPSNEQFFGPGTRLTVL.

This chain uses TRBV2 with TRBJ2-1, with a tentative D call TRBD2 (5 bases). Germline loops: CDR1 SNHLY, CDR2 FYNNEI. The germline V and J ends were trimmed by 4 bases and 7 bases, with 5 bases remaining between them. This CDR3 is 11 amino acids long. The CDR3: CASSGLNEQFF. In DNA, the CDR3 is TGTGCCAGCAGTGGACTAAATGAGCAGTTCTTC.

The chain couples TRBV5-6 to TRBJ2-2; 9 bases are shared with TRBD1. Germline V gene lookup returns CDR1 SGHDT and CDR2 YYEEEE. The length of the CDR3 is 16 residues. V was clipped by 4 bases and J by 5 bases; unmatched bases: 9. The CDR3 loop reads CASSPGQGGRTGELFF. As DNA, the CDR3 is TGTGCCAGCAGCCCGGGACAGGGAGGTCGGACCGGGGAGCTGTTTTTT.

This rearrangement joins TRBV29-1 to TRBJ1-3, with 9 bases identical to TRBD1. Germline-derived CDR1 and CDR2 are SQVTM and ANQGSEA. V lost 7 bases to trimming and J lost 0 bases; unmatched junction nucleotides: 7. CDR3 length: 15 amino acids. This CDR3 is CSARPGQGSGNTIYF. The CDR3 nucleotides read TGCAGCGCTCGGCCGGGACAGGGCTCTGGAAACACCATATATTTT.

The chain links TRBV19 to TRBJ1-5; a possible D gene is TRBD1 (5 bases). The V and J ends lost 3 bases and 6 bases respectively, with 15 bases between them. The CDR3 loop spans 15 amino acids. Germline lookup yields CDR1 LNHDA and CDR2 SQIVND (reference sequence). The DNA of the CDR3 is TGTGCCAGTAGTATGGGTGGAGCTGGGGCTCAGCCCCAGCATTTT. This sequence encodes CASSMGGAGAQPQHF.

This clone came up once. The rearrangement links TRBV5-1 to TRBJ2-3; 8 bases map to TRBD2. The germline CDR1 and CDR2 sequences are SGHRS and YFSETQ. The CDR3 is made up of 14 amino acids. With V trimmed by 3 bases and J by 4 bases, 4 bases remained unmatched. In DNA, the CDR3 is TGCGCCAGCAGCTCAGCGGGGGAGGCAGATACGCAGTATTTT. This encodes CASSSAGEADTQYF.

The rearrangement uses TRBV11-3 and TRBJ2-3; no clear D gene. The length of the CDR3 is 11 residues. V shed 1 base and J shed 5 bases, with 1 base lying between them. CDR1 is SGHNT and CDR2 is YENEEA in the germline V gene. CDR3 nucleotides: TGTGCCAGCAGCTTAGGAGATACGCAGTATTTT. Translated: CASSLGDTQYF.

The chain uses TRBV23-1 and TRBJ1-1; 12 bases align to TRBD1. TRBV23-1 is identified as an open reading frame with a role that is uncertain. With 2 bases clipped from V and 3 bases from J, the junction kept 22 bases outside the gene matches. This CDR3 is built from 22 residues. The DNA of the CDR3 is TGCGCCAGCAGTCAAATTTCCAGGGACAGGGGGCGAGATAGTAGCGGGGACACTGAAGCTTTCTTT. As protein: CASSQISRDRGRDSSGDTEAFF.

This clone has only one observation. The CDR3 region has the DNA TGTGCCAGCAGCGAAAATTGGGGGTTGACCTACGAGCAGTACTTC. This gives the protein CASSENWGLTYEQYF. The chain uses TRBV11-2 and TRBJ2-7; tentatively, D is TRBD1 or TRBD2 (5 bases each). V dropped 5 bases and J dropped 2 bases, with 16 bases sitting between them. Germline V lookup: CDR1 SGHAT, CDR2 FQNNGV. The CDR3 is 15 residues long.

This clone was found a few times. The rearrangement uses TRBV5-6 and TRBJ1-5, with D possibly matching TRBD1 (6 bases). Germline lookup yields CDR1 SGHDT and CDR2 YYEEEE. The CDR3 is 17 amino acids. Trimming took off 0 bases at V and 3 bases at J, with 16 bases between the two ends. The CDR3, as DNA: TGTGCCAGCAGCTTGGCATCTGGGGGCCACCACAATCAGCCCCAGCATTTT. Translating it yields CASSLASGGHHNQPQHF.

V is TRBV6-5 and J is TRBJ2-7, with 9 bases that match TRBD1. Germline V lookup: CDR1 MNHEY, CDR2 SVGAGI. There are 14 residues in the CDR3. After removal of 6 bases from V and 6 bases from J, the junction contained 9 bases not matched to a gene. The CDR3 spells CASSRGTGRSEQYF. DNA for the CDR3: TGTGCCAGCAGCCGAGGGACAGGGCGCTCCGAGCAGTACTTC.

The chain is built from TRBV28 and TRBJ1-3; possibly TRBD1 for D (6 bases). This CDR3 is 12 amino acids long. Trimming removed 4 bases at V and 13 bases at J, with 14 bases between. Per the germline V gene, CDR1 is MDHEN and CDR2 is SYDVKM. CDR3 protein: CASSSTKQGIYF. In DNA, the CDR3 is TGTGCCAGCAGTTCAACAAAACAGGGAATATATTTT. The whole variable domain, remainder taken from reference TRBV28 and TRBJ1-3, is DVKVTQSSRYLVKRTGEKVFLECVQDMDHENMFWYRQDPGLGLRLIYFSYDVKMKEKGDIPEGYSVSREKKERFSLILESASTNQTSMYLCASSSTKQGIYFGEGSWLTVV.